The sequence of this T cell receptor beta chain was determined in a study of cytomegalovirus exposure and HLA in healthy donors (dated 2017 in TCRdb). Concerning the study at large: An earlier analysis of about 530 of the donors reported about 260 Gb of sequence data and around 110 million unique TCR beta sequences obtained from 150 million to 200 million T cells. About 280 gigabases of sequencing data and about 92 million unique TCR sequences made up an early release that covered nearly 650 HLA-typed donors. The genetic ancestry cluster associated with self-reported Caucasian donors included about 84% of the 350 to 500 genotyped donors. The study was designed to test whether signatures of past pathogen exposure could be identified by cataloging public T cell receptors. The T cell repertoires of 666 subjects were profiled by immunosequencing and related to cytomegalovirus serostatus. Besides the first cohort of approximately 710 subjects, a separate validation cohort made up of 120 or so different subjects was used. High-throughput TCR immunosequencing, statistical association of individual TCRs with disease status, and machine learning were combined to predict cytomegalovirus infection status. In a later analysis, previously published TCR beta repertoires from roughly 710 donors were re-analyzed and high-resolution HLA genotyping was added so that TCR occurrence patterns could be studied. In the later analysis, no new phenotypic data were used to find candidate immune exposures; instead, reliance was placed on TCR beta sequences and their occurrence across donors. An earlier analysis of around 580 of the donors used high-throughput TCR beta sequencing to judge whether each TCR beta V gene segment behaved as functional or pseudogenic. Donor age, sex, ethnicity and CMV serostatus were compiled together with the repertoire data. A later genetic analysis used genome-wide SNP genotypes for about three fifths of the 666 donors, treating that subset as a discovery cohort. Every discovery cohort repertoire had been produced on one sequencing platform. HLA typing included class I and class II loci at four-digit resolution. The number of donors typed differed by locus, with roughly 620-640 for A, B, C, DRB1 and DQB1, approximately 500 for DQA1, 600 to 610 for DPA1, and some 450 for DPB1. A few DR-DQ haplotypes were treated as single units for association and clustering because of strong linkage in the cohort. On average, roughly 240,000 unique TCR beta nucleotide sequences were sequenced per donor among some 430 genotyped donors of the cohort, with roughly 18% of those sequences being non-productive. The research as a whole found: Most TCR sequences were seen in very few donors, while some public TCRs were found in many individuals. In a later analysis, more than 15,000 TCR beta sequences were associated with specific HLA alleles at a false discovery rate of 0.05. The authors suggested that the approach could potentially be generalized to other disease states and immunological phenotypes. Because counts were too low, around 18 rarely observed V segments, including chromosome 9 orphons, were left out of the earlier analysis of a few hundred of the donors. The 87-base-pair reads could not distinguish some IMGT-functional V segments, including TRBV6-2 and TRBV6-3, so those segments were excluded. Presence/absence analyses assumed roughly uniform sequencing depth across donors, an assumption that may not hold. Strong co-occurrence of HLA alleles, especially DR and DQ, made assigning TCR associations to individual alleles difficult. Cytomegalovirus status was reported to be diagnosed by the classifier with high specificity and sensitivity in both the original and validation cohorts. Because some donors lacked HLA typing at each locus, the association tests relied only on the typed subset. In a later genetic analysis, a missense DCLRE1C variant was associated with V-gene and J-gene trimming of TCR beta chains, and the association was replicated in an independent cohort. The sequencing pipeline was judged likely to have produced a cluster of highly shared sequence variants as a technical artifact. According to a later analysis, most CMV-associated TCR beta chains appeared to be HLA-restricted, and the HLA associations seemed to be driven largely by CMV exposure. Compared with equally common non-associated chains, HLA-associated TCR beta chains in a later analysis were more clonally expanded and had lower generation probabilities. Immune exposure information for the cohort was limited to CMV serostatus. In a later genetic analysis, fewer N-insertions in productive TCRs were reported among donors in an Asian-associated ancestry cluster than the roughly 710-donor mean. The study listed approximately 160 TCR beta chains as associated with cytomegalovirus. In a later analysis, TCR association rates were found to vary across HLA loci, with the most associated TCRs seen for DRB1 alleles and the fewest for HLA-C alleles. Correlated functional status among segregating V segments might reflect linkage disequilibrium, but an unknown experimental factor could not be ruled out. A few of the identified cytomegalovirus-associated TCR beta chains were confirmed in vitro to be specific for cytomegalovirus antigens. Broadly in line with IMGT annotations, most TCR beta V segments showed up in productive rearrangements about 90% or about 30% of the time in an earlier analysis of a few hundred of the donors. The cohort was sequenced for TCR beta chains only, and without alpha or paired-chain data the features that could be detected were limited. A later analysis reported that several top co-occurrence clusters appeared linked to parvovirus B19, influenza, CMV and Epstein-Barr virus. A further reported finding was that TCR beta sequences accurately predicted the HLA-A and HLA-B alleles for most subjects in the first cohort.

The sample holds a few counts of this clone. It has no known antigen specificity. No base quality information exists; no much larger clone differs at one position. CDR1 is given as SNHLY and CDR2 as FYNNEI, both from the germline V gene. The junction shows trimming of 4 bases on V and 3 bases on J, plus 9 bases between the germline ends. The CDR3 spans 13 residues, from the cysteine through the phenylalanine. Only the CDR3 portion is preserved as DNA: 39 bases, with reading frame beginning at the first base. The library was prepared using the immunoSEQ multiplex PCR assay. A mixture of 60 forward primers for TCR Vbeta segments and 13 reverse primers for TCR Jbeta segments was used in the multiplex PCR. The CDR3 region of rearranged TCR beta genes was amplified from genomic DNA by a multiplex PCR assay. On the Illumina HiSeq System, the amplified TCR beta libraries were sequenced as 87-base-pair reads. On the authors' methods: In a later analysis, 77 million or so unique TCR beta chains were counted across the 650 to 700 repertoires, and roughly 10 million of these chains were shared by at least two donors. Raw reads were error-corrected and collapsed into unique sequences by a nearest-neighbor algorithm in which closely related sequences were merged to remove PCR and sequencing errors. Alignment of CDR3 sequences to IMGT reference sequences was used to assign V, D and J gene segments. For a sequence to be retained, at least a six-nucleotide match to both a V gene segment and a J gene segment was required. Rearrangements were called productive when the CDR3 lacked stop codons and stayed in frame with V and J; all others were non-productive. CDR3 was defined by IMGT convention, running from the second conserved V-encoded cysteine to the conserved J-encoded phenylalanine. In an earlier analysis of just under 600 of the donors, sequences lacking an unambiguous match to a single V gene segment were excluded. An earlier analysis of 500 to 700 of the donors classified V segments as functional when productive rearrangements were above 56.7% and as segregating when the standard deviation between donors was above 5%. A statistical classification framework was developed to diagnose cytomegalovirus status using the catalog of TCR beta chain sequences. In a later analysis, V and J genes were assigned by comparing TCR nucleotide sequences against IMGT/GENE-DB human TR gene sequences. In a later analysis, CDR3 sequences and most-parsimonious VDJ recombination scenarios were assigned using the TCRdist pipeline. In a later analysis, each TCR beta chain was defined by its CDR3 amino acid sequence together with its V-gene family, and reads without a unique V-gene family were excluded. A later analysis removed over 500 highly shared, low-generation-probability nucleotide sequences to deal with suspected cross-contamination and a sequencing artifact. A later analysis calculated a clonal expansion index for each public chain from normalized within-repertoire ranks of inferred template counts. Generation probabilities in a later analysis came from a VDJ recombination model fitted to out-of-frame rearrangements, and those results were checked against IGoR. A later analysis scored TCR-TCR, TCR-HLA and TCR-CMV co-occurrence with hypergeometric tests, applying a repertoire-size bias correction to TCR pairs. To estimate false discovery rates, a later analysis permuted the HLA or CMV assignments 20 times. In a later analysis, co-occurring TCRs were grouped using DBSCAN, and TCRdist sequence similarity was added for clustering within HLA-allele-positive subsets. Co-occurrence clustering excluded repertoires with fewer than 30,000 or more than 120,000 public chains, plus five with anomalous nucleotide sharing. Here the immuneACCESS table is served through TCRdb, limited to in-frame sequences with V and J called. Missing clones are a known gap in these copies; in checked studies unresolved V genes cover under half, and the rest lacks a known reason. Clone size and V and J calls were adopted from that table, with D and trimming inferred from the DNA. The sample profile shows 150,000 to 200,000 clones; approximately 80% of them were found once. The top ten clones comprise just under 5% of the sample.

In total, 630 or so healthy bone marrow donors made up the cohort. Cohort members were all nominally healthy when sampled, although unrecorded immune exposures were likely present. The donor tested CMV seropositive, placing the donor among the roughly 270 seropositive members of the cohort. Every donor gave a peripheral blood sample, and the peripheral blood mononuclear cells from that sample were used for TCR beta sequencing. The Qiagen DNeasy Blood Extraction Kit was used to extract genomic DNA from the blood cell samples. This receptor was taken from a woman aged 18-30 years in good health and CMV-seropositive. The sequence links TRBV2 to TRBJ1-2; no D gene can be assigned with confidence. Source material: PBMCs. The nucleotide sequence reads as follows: TGTGCCAGCAGTGGGCTGGGAGACTATGGCTACACCTTC. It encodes CASSGLGDYGYTF.